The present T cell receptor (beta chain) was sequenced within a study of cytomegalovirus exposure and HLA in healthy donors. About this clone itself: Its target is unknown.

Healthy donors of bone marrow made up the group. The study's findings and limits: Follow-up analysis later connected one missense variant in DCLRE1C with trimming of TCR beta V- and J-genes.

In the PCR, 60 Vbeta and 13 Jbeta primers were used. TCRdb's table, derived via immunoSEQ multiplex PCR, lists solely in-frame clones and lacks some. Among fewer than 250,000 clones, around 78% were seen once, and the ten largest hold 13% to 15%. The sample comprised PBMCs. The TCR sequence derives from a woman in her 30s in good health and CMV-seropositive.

The CDR3 region is CASSVEGTAAWTQYF. CDR3 nucleotide sequence: TGTGCCAGCAGCGTAGAGGGGACAGCGGCGTGGACGCAGTATTTT. The chain employs TRBV9 and TRBJ2-3; TRBD1 aligns across 7 bases. The V gene's germline CDR1 is SGDLS and CDR2 YYNGEE. The CDR3 covers 15 residues. J was trimmed by 9 bases and V by 0 bases; bases with no gene match: 10.